The clone carrying this T cell receptor (beta chain) was observed at least ten times. The CDR3 has 10 residues. V shed 8 bases and J shed 5 bases, with 9 bases lying between them. Germline V CDR1 and CDR2: SQVTM, ANQGSEA. This record belongs to a study of naive and memory T cell subsets. Two oligonucleotides, mixed equimolar, formed the beta constant-region primer covering TRBC1 and TRBC2. TCRdb ran MiXCR on the UMI-ligation and nested PCR reads and lists one entry per CDR3 protein. The sample shows about 4,600 distinct CDR3 sequences, about 7% of them seen only once. This sequence was found in a human donor in good health. Sample: CD4+ TEMRA cells from blood. Subset denoted: effector memory re-expressing CD45RA, CD45RA+ CD27-. The rearrangement uses TRBV29-1 and TRBJ2-5; no clear D gene. Here the CDR3 DNA reads TGCAGCTTCCGTTATGAGACCCAGTACTTC. Amino acids: CSFRYETQYF.